Listed here are 2 T cell receptor beta chains from one sample, sequenced in a study of T cell repertoires in cytomegalovirus infection. TCRdb recomputed calls from the reads with MiXCR, one row per CDR3 protein. The data contain hundreds of thousands of distinct CDR3 sequences, approximately 33% of them singletons. These receptors have no known antigen. The sample in question was cultured PBMCs, obtained from culture after CMV antigen stimulation. The receptors shown here come from a human donor in good health (CMV status not recorded). Some clones in this sample may be carry-over from other donors' samples.

This clonotype was seen a few times. CDR3 nucleotide sequence: TGTGCCAGCATAGGGTCAGAGCAGCCCCAGCATTTT. Protein sequence: CASIGSEQPQHF. The chain employs TRBV12-3 or TRBV12-4 and TRBJ1-5; D not resolved. V lost 7 bases, J lost 7 bases, and 11 bases lay in between. The CDR3 sequence is 12 residues long.

The V and J genes are TRBV6-1 and TRBJ2-3; D ambiguous. V gave up 8 bases and J gave up 3 bases, with 15 bases separating them. This CDR3 has 14 amino acids. CDR1 is MNHNS, CDR2 SASEGT, per germline. CDR3 amino acids: CASGRELRTDTQYF. In DNA form, the CDR3 reads TGTGCCAGCGGAAGAGAGTTGAGGACAGATACGCAGTATTTT.